Presented here are 10 T cell receptor beta chains from one specimen sequenced in a study of T cell responses to AZD1222 COVID-19 vaccine. The assay was immunoSEQ multiplex PCR, and TCRdb's table has in-frame clones only and misses some. Of fewer than 150,000 clones listed, around 88% are singletons. Sequencing was performed on peripheral blood, taken on day 0 of AZD1222 vaccination. The source of these receptors is an adult in good health.

The CDR3 sequence is CSASDVGSPLHF. The CDR3 nucleotides read TGCAGTGCTAGTGACGTAGGGTCACCCCTCCACTTT. The V and J genes are TRBV20-1 and TRBJ1-6; the D is unclear. The CDR3 runs 12 residues. V lost 3 bases, J lost 10 bases, and 10 bases lay in between. Germline V gives CDR1 DFQATT, CDR2 SNEGSKA (reference sequence).

CDR3 protein: CSVELEARGAFF. CDR3 sequence (DNA): TGCAGCGTTGAACTGGAGGCCAGAGGAGCTTTCTTT. J is TRBJ1-1 and V is TRBV29-1; D is uncertain. This CDR3 comprises 12 residues. CDR1 and CDR2 (germline): SQVTM, ANQGSEA. Between the trimmed V and J ends, which lost 2 bases and 10 bases, there was a span of 14 bases.

This clone was detected once. The chain carries TRBV10-3 and TRBJ1-2; 12 bases are a match to TRBD1. The CDR3 consists of 14 residues. V shed 5 bases and J 7 bases; nucleotides not matched to a gene: 5. CDR1 is ENHRY, CDR2 SYGVKD, per germline. This CDR3 reads CAISPGQGASGYTF. The CDR3, as DNA: TGTGCCATCAGTCCGGGACAGGGGGCTAGTGGCTACACCTTC.

The V call is TRBV10-1, the J call TRBJ2-5; D uncertain. Trimming removed 9 bases from V and 2 bases from J, with 1 base in between. Germline V gene lookup returns CDR1 WNHNN and CDR2 SYGVQD (reference sequence). The CDR3 totals 9 residues. The CDR3 is CARQETQYF. The CDR3 region has the DNA TGCGCCAGGCAAGAGACCCAGTACTTC.

The chain joins TRBV27 to TRBJ1-2; 10 positions match TRBD1. This CDR3 spans 14 amino acids. V gave up 6 bases and J gave up 4 bases; unmatched junction bases: 5. Germline V gene lookup returns CDR1 MNHEY and CDR2 SMNVEV (reference sequence). CDR3 in amino acids: CASRRQGAGYGYTF. The CDR3 nucleotides read TGTGCCAGCAGAAGACAGGGGGCTGGCTATGGCTACACCTTC.

This chain uses TRBV11-2 with TRBJ1-4; D gene unclear. V dropped 2 bases and J dropped 5 bases, with 3 bases sitting between them. The CDR3 is made up of 12 amino acids. Germline loops: CDR1 SGHAT, CDR2 FQNNGV. The CDR3 loop is CASSLTNEKLFF. The CDR3 nucleotides read TGTGCCAGCAGCTTAACAAATGAAAAACTGTTTTTT.

This clone was detected only a few times. V is TRBV7-9 and J is TRBJ2-1; tentatively, D is TRBD1 or TRBD2 (5 bases each). V dropped 1 base and J dropped 8 bases, with 15 bases sitting between them. This CDR3 region has 15 residues. The germline V gene encodes CDR1 SEHNR and CDR2 FQNEAQ (reference sequence). For the CDR3, the DNA is TGTGCCAGCAGCTTAGGGGGGAGCTATAAAGATGAGCAGTTCTTC. Its protein is CASSLGGSYKDEQFF.

This clone occurred a few times. The CDR3 bases are TGTGCCAGCAGTGGAATCGGAGGAGTTACTGAAGCTTTCTTT. Translating gives CASSGIGGVTEAFF. The J gene is TRBJ1-1, the V gene TRBV25-1; no reliable D call. From germline, CDR1 is MGHDK and CDR2 SYGVNS. V lost 4 bases and J 5 bases, leaving 14 bases between the germline ends. There are 14 residues in the CDR3.

The rearrangement joins TRBV5-1 to TRBJ1-2; TRBD1 is a possible D gene (6 bases). The V end lost 0 bases, the J end lost 7 bases, and 19 bases lay between the germline ends. The CDR3 sequence is 16 residues long. Germline CDR1 reads SGHRS; CDR2 reads YFSETQ. CDR3 coding DNA: TGCGCCAGCAGCTTGGGGCCCGATCGGGGGCTCTCTGGCTACACCTTC. This codes for CASSLGPDRGLSGYTF.

V and J are TRBV10-3 and TRBJ2-3; D not resolved. The CDR3 sequence is 16 residues long. Trimming shortened V by 5 bases and J by 4 bases, and 19 bases separated the two germline ends. Germline V gene data show CDR1 as ENHRY and CDR2 as SYGVKD. CDR3 bases: TGTGCCATCAGTACCCCCGGGCAGTCGTCTTCAGATACGCAGTATTTT. It is translated as CAISTPGQSSSDTQYF.